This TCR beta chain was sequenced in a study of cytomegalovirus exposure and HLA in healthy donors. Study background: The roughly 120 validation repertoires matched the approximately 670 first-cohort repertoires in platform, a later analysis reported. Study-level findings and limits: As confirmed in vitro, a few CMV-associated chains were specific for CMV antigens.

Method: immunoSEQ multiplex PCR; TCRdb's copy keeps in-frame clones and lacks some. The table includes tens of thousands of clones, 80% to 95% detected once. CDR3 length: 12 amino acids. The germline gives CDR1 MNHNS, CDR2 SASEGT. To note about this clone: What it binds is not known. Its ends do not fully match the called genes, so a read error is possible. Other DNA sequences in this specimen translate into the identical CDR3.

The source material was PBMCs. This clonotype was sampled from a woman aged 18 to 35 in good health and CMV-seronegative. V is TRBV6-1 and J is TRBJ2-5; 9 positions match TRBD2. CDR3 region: CASSDRLAVYDF. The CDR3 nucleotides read TGTGCCAGCAGTGATAGACTAGCGGTCTATGACTTC.